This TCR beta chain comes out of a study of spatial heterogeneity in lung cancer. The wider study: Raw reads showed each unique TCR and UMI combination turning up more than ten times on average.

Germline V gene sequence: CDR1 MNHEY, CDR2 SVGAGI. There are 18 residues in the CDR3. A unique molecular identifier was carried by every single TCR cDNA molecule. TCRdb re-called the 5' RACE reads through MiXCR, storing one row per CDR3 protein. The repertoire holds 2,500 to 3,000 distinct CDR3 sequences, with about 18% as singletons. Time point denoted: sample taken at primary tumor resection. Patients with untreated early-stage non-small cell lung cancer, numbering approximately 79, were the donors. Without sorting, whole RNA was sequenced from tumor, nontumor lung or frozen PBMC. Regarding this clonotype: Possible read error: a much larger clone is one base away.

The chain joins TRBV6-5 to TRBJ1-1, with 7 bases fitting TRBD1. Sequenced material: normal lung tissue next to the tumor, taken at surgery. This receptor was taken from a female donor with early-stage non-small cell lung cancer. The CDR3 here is CASSYQRTGSRMNTEALF. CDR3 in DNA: TGTGCCAGCAGTTACCAGCGGACAGGTTCCAGAATGAACACTGAAGCTTTATTT.